The T cell receptor beta chain described here comes from a study of blood T cell repertoires in COVID-19. Data came from immunoSEQ multiplex PCR; TCRdb stores just in-frame clones and leaves some out. The repertoire holds 150,000 or so clones, approximately 90% seen once, with roughly 4% in the top ten. The source material was PBMCs or T cells enriched from blood (not recorded which). The receptor comes from a woman in her thirties or forties who had been exposed to COVID-19.

DNA of the CDR3: TGTGCCAGTAGTTCAGACCGACGAGCGACCGGCTACACCTTC. Its protein product is CASSSDRRATGYTF. The chain is built from TRBV19 and TRBJ1-2; D ambiguous. V lost 5 bases, J lost 8 bases, and 18 bases lay in between. Germline values: CDR1 LNHDA, CDR2 SQIVND (reference sequence). The CDR3 spans 14 residues.